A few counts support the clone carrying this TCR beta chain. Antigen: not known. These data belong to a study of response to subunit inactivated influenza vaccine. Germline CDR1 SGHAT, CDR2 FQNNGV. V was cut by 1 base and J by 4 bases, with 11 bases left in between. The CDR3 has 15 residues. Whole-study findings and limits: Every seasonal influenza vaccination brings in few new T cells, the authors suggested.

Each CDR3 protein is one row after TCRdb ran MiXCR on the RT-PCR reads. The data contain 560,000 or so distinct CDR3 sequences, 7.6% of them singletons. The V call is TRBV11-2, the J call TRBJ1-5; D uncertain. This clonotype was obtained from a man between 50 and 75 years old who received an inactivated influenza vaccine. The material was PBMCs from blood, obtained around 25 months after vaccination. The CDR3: CASSLGGGINQPQHF. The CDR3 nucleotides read TGTGCCAGCAGCTTAGGGGGTGGGATTAATCAGCCCCAGCATTTT.